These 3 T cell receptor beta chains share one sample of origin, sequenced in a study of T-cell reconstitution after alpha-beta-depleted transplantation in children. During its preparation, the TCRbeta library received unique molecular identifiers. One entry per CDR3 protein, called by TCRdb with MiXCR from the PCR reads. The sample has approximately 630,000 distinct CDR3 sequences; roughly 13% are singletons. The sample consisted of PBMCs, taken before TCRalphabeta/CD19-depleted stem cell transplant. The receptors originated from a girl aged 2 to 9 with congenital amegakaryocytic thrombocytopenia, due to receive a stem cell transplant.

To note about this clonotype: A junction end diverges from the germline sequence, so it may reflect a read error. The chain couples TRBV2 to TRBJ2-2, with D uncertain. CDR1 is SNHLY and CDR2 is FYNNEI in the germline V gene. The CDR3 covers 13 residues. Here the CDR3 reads CASRESGTGELFF. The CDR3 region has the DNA TGTGCCAGCCGTGAAAGTGGCACCGGGGAGCTGTTTTTT.

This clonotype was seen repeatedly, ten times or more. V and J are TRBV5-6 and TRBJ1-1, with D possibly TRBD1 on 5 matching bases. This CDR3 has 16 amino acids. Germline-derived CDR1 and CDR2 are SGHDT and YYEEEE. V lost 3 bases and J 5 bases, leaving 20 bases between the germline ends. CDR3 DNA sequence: TGTGCCAGCAGCTGGGACCTTGGTGGGCCGGTGACTGAAGCTTTCTTT. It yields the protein CASSWDLGGPVTEAFF.

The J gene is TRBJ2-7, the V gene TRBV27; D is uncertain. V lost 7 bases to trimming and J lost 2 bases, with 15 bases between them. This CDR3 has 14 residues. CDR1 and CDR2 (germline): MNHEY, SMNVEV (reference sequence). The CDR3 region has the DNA TGTGCCAGCACCAACGGGCCGGGTCCCTACGAGCAGTACTTC. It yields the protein CASTNGPGPYEQYF.